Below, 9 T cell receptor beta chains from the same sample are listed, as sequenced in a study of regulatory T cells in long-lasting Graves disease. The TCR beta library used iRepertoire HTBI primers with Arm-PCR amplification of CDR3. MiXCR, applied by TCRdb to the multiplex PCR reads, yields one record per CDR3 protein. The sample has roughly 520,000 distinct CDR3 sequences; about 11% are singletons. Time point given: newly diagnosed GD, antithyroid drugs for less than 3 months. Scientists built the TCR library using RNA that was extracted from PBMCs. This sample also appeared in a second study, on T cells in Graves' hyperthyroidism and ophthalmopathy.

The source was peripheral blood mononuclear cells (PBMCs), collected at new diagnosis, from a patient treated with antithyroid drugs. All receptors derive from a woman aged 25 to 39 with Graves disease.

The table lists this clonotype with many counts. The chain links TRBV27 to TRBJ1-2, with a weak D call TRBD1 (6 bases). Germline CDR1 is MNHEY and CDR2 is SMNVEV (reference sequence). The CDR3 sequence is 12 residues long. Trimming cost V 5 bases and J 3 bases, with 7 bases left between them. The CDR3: CASSEGDYGYTF. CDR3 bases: TGTGCCAGCAGTGAGGGGGACTATGGCTACACCTTC.

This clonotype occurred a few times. The chain's CDR3 is CASSIRDRGGQPQHF. In DNA, the CDR3 is TGTGCCAGCAGTATCCGGGACAGGGGAGGCCAGCCCCAGCATTTT. The chain has TRBV2 and TRBJ1-5; 10 bases match TRBD1. CDR3 length equals 15 residues. Germline V CDR1 and CDR2: SNHLY, FYNNEI. Trimming at V came to 5 bases and at J to 7 bases, leaving 8 bases not matched to a gene.

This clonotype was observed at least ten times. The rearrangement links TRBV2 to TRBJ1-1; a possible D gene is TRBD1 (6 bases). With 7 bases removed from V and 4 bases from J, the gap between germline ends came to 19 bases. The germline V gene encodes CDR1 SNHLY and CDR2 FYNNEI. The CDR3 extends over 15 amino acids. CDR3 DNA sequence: TGTGCCAGCAACCCCTGGGGGGCAGGAGGCACTGAAGCTTTCTTT. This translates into CASNPWGAGGTEAFF.

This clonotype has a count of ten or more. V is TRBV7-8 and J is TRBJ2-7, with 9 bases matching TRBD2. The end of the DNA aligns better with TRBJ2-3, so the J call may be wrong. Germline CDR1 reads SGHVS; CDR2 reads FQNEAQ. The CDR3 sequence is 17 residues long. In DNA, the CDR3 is TGTGCCAGCAGCTTAGAGTTGCTAGCGGGATATGGGGATACGCAGTATTTT. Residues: CASSLELLAGYGDTQYF.

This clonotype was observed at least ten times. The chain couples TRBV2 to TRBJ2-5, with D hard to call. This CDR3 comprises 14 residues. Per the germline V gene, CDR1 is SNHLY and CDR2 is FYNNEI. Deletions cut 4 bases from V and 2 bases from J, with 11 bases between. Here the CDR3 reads CASSVRRLQETQYF. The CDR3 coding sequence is TGTGCCAGCAGTGTCAGGCGGCTACAAGAGACCCAGTACTTC.

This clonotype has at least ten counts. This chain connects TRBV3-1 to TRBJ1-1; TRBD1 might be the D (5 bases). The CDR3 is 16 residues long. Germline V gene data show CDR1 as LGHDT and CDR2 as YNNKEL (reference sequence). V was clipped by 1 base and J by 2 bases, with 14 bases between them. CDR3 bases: TGTGCCAGCAGCCAAGGGGACTTCCCCACCAACACTGAAGCTTTCTTT. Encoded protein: CASSQGDFPTNTEAFF.

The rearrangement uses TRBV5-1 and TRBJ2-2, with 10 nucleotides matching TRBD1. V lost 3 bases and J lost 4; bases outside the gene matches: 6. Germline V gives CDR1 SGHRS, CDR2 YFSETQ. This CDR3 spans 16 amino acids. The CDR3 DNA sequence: TGCGCCAGCAGCTCCGGGACAGGGGTAATCACCGGGGAGCTGTTTTTT. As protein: CASSSGTGVITGELFF.

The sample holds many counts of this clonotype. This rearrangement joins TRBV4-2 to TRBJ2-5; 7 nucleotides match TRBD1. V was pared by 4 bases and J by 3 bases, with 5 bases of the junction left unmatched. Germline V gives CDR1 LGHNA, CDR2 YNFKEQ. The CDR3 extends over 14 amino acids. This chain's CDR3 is CASSPSGTEETQYF. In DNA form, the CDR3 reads TGTGCCAGCAGCCCCTCCGGGACAGAAGAGACCCAGTACTTC.

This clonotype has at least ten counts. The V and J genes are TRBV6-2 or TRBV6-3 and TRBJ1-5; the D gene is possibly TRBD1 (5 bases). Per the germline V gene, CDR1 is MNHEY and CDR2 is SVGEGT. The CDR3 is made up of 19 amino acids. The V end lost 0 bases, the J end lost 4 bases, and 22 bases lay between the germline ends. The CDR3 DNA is TGTGCCAGCAGTTACTCGATACAGGACGGGGATTTGTGGAATCAGCCCCAGCATTTT. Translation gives CASSYSIQDGDLWNQPQHF.